The 28 T cell receptor beta chains below all came from one sample that was sequenced in a study of technical replicates of blood from a few donors. TCRdb's table, derived via immunoSEQ multiplex PCR, lists solely in-frame clones and lacks some. Of 60,000 to 70,000 clones listed, about 98% are singletons. Sequencing was carried out using T cells isolated from PBMCs. These receptors were obtained from a human donor in good health.

V is TRBV27 and J is TRBJ1-2; D is unresolved. V dropped 5 bases and J dropped 3 bases, with 10 bases sitting between them. Germline CDR1 reads MNHEY; CDR2 reads SMNVEV (reference sequence). The CDR3 is 13 amino acids. The CDR3 protein is CASSDSGDYGYTF. For the CDR3, the DNA is TGTGCCAGCAGTGATTCCGGAGACTATGGCTACACCTTC.

The rearrangement joins TRBV29-1 to TRBJ1-1; the match to TRBD1 covers 7 bases. Germline V CDR1 and CDR2: SQVTM, ANQGSEA. The CDR3 runs to 15 residues. The ends lost 2 bases at V and 0 bases at J; junction bases unmatched: 6. The CDR3 region is CSVELGQIMNTEAFF. CDR3 bases: TGCAGCGTTGAACTGGGACAGATCATGAACACTGAAGCTTTCTTT. Variable domain in full (rest from reference TRBV29-1 and TRBJ1-1): SAVISQKPSRDICQRGTSLTIQCQVDSQVTMMFWYRQQPGQSLTLIATANQGSEATYESGFVIDKFPISRPNLTFSTLTVSNMSPEDSSIYLCSVELGQIMNTEAFFGQGTRLTVV.

This sequence joins TRBV5-1 and TRBJ1-3; D call uncertain. The V gene lost 0 bases and the J gene lost 1 base, with 11 bases spanning the gap. The CDR3 spans 16 residues. Germline V gene lookup returns CDR1 SGHRS and CDR2 YFSETQ. The CDR3 protein is CASSLGGPTSGNTIYF. The CDR3 DNA follows: TGCGCCAGCAGCTTGGGTGGGCCAACTTCTGGAAACACCATATATTTT.

This chain uses TRBV7-9 with TRBJ2-2; no firm D call. Germline V gene sequence: CDR1 SEHNR, CDR2 FQNEAQ (reference sequence). The CDR3 totals 13 residues. Trimming stripped 4 bases from V and 1 base from J, with 4 bases between. DNA for the CDR3: TGTGCCAGCAGCTCGGGGAACACCGGGGAGCTGTTTTTT. Residues: CASSSGNTGELFF. The whole variable domain, remainder taken from reference TRBV7-9 and TRBJ2-2, is DTGVSQNPRHKITKRGQNVTFRCDPISEHNRLYWYRQTLGQGPEFLTYFQNEAQLEKSRLLSDRFSAERPKGSFSTLEIQRTEQGDSAMYLCASSSGNTGELFFGEGSRLTVL.

This sequence joins TRBV5-1 and TRBJ2-5, with D perhaps TRBD2 (5 bases). The ends were cut back, 1 base at V and 5 bases at J, with 9 bases in the middle. This CDR3 has 13 amino acids. CDR1 SGHRS and CDR2 YFSETQ come from the germline V gene. The CDR3 loop is CASSLRGGETQYF. Here the CDR3 DNA reads TGCGCCAGCAGCTTGAGAGGCGGGGAGACCCAGTACTTC.

The rearrangement joins TRBV30 to TRBJ1-2, with 7 bases that match TRBD1. This CDR3 spans 13 amino acids. Germline CDR1 is GTSNPN and CDR2 is SVGIG (reference sequence). V lost 4 bases, J lost 6 bases, and 8 bases stayed unmatched. Here the CDR3 reads CAWTSRGRNGYTF. The DNA for the CDR3 is TGTGCCTGGACCAGCAGGGGGAGGAATGGCTACACCTTC.

The V gene is TRBV5-4, the J gene TRBJ2-7, with 11 bases lining up with TRBD2. The germline V gene has CDR1 SGHNT and CDR2 YYREEE (reference sequence). This CDR3 spans 14 amino acids. Trimming cost V 5 bases and J 2 bases; bases outside gene matches: 3. CDR3 nucleotides: TGTGCCAGCAGAACTAGCGGGAGTCCCTACGAGCAGTACTTC. Amino acid sequence: CASRTSGSPYEQYF.

This sequence joins TRBV2 and TRBJ2-2; 8 bases match TRBD2. J gave up 3 bases and V 6 bases, and 6 bases lay outside the gene matches. CDR3 length: 15 amino acids. Per the germline V gene, CDR1 is SNHLY and CDR2 is FYNNEI. CDR3 coding DNA: TGTGCCAGCAGCGGAAGACTAGCGTACACCGGGGAGCTGTTTTTT. This translates into CASSGRLAYTGELFF.

The chain recombines TRBV6-1 with TRBJ1-6; possibly TRBD1 for D (6 bases). The CDR3 contains 18 residues. Trimming pared 4 bases from V and 0 bases from J, leaving 16 bases between. Germline V lookup: CDR1 MNHNS, CDR2 SASEGT. The CDR3, as DNA: TGTGCCAGCAGTGTTACCCGACAGGACAGCTCCTATAATTCACCCCTCCACTTT. Its protein product is CASSVTRQDSSYNSPLHF.

CDR3 sequence reads: CASSLYTGTHQPQHF. Written as DNA, the CDR3 is TGTGCCAGCAGCTTATACACAGGGACGCATCAGCCCCAGCATTTT. V and J are TRBV7-2 and TRBJ1-5, with D possibly matching TRBD1 (6 bases). Trimming removed 2 bases from V and 5 bases from J, with 13 bases in between. Germline V CDR1 and CDR2: SGHTA, FQGNSA. The CDR3 length is 15 residues.

The gene calls are TRBV14 and TRBJ2-3; 7 bases line up with TRBD2. The CDR3 loop spans 16 amino acids. Germline V gene lookup returns CDR1 SGHDN and CDR2 FVKESK. V trimming: 2 bases; J trimming: 1 base; junction bases outside the gene matches: 6. The CDR3 spells CASSQHLAAGTDTQYF. The CDR3 DNA reads as TGTGCCAGCAGCCAACACCTAGCGGCCGGCACAGATACGCAGTATTTT.

This clone was found once. The chain couples TRBV7-9 to TRBJ1-6; TRBD1 matches at 7 bases. Germline loops: CDR1 SEHNR, CDR2 FQNEAQ (reference sequence). The V and J ends lost 5 bases and 11 bases, in that order; junction bases with no gene match: 9. The CDR3 has 14 residues. The CDR3 spells CASSLTGEGAPLHF. In nucleotides, the CDR3 is TGTGCCAGCAGCCTTACAGGGGAAGGGGCACCCCTCCACTTT.

The chain couples TRBV13 to TRBJ2-7; the match to TRBD1 covers 9 bases. The germline V gene encodes CDR1 PRHDT and CDR2 FYEKMQ (reference sequence). V gave up 5 bases and J gave up 2 bases; unmatched junction bases: 7. The CDR3 is made up of 15 amino acids. The CDR3, as DNA: TGTGCCAGCAGCCCTGGACAGGGGTTCCCCTACGAGCAGTACTTC. Protein product: CASSPGQGFPYEQYF.

The chain has TRBV6-6 and TRBJ1-1; 7 bases are a match to TRBD1. V was clipped by 11 bases and J by 0 bases; unmatched bases: 6. This CDR3 has 13 residues. CDR1 and CDR2 (germline): MNHNY, SVGAGI (reference sequence). For the CDR3, the DNA is TGTGCCCACCGGGGACAGATGAACACTGAAGCTTTCTTT. Protein: CAHRGQMNTEAFF.

The gene calls are TRBV6-1 and TRBJ1-1; 7 nucleotides align to TRBD1. Germline V gene data show CDR1 as MNHNS and CDR2 as SASEGT. This CDR3 has 16 amino acids. The J segment lost 3 bases and the V segment lost 2 bases, leaving 9 bases of the junction unmatched. The chain's CDR3 is CASSELRGHEDTEAFF. The CDR3 nucleotides read TGTGCCAGCAGTGAACTGAGGGGGCATGAGGACACTGAAGCTTTCTTT.

The chain couples TRBV29-1 to TRBJ1-5, with a tentative D call TRBD1 (5 bases). This CDR3 has 14 amino acids. V shed 7 bases and J shed 1 base, with 14 bases lying between them. CDR1 and CDR2 (germline): SQVTM, ANQGSEA. CDR3 sequence (DNA): TGCAGCGCAACGGGGGGGGGAAGCAATCAGCCCCAGCATTTT. Translating gives CSATGGGSNQPQHF.

CDR3 in amino acids: CASSQTGTGRHEQYF. DNA for the CDR3: TGCGCCAGCAGCCAAACCGGGACAGGGCGGCACGAGCAGTACTTC. The chain couples TRBV4-1 to TRBJ2-7, with TRBD1 matching 9 bases. The CDR3 length is 15 residues. CDR1 is MGHRA and CDR2 is YSYEKL in the germline V gene. V gave up 2 bases and J gave up 5 bases; unmatched junction bases: 7.

The chain links TRBV6-5 to TRBJ2-7; TRBD1 is a possible D gene (6 bases). CDR3 size: 13 residues. Trimming took off 3 bases at V and 6 bases at J, with 12 bases between the two ends. Per the germline V gene, CDR1 is MNHEY and CDR2 is SVGAGI. The CDR3: CASSYRGSGEQYF. The CDR3 region has the DNA TGTGCCAGCAGTTATAGGGGGTCCGGCGAGCAGTACTTC.

This clone was found once. This rearrangement joins TRBV2 to TRBJ1-1, with D hard to call. This CDR3 has 13 amino acids. Looked up from germline, CDR1 is SNHLY and CDR2 is FYNNEI. V lost 7 bases and J 0 bases, leaving 9 bases between the germline ends. This chain's CDR3 is CASKADMNTEAFF. Written as DNA, the CDR3 is TGTGCCAGCAAGGCAGACATGAACACTGAAGCTTTCTTT.

The gene calls are TRBV5-1 and TRBJ2-7, with 7 bases that match TRBD2. Germline V gives CDR1 SGHRS, CDR2 YFSETQ. V lost 4 bases to trimming and J lost 4 bases; unmatched junction nucleotides: 8. This CDR3 is 14 amino acids long. The CDR3 sequence: CASSPAVGGYEQYF. CDR3 DNA sequence: TGCGCCAGCAGCCCCGCCGTGGGAGGGTACGAGCAGTACTTC.

The rearrangement links TRBV5-1 to TRBJ1-1; 7 nucleotides align to TRBD1. The CDR3 sequence is 15 residues long. The trim removed 4 bases at V and 1 base at J, leaving 7 bases unmatched. The V gene's germline CDR1 is SGHRS and CDR2 YFSETQ. CDR3 sequence (DNA): TGCGCCAGCAGCGCAAGGACAGGTTCGAACACTGAAGCTTTCTTT. This codes for CASSARTGSNTEAFF.

V is TRBV5-1 and J is TRBJ2-1, with 12 bases lining up with TRBD2. This CDR3 has 15 residues. The junction had 2 bases not matched to a gene; V was cut back by 0 bases and J by 7 bases. Germline lookup yields CDR1 SGHRS and CDR2 YFSETQ. CDR3 nucleotide sequence: TGCGCCAGCAGCTTGGGGCTAGCGGGGGGGAATGAGCAGTTCTTC. Amino acid sequence: CASSLGLAGGNEQFF.

The chain recombines TRBV6-6 with TRBJ1-3; D is perhaps TRBD1 (6 bases). The ends were cut back, 6 bases at V and 0 bases at J, with 12 bases in the middle. CDR3 size: 15 residues. Germline loops: CDR1 MNHNY, CDR2 SVGAGI (reference sequence). CDR3 residues: CASRKTGSSGNTIYF. For the CDR3, the DNA is TGTGCCAGCAGGAAGACAGGAAGCTCTGGAAACACCATATATTTT.

The V gene is TRBV10-3, the J gene TRBJ1-1; TRBD1 aligns across 8 bases. With V trimmed by 8 bases and J by 0 bases, 2 bases remained unmatched. The CDR3 totals 13 residues. Germline CDR1 reads ENHRY; CDR2 reads SYGVKD. The CDR3: CAIRQGLNTEAFF. CDR3 sequence (DNA): TGTGCCATCCGACAGGGGTTGAACACTGAAGCTTTCTTT.

The V call is TRBV14, the J call TRBJ1-3; 7 nucleotides match TRBD1. With 4 bases clipped from V and 0 bases from J, the junction kept 6 bases outside the gene matches. The CDR3 has 16 residues. Germline CDR1 SGHDN, CDR2 FVKESK. The DNA for the CDR3 is TGTGCCAGCAGCCGAACAGGGGCCCCCTCTGGAAACACCATATATTTT. Protein: CASSRTGAPSGNTIYF.

The chain employs TRBV4-1 and TRBJ2-3, with 10 nucleotides matching TRBD2. The J segment lost 4 bases and the V segment lost 0 bases, leaving 7 bases of the junction unmatched. CDR1 and CDR2 (germline): MGHRA, YSYEKL. The CDR3 is made up of 17 amino acids. The CDR3 coding sequence is TGCGCCAGCAGCCAAGACAAGCGGGGGGGCCGAGCAGATACGCAGTATTTT. Its protein is CASSQDKRGGRADTQYF.

This rearrangement joins TRBV29-1 to TRBJ2-7; D gene ambiguous. The CDR3 length is 13 residues. Trimming took 5 bases from V and 0 from J, leaving 11 bases between them. CDR1 and CDR2 (germline): SQVTM, ANQGSEA. The CDR3 DNA sequence: TGCAGCGTTCGTCTAACGGTCTCCTACGAGCAGTACTTC. Translation gives CSVRLTVSYEQYF.

This clone is a singleton in its sample. The rearrangement uses TRBV19 and TRBJ2-2; D not certain. With 6 bases removed from V and 6 bases from J, the gap between germline ends came to 23 bases. CDR1 LNHDA and CDR2 SQIVND come from the germline V gene (reference sequence). The CDR3 is 17 amino acids. The DNA for the CDR3 is TGTGCCAGTAGAGTTGTGTCTGCAGACATCCCGCCCGGGGAGCTGTTTTTT. As protein: CASRVVSADIPPGELFF.